This entry features one T cell receptor (beta chain) sequence. As yet, its antigen is unknown. The data are from a study of cytomegalovirus exposure and HLA in healthy donors. For the study at large: Roughly 80 million unique TCRs from HLA-typed donors made up an early data release.

V dropped 1 base and J dropped 2 bases, with 15 bases sitting between them. The CDR3 has 16 residues. The V gene's germline CDR1 is MNHNS and CDR2 SASEGT. 13 Jbeta primers and 60 Vbeta primers were used for the PCR. Sequenced by immunoSEQ multiplex PCR; TCRdb stores in-frame clones only, minus some. The sample has over 200,000 clones, 82% seen once. Findings and limits, study-wide: Later findings reportedly placed an Asian-associated ancestry cluster below the approximately 670-donor mean for N-insertions.

The V gene is TRBV6-1, the J gene TRBJ2-7; D may be TRBD2 (5 bases). The receptor's source is a woman in her thirties or forties in good health and CMV-seronegative. The sequenced sample consisted of PBMCs. CDR3 nucleotide sequence: TGTGCCAGCAGTGAAGGTCGGGGATTGAGGGCCTACGAGCAGTACTTC. Amino acid sequence: CASSEGRGLRAYEQYF.